The 22 T cell receptor beta chains below come from one sample, sequenced in a study of brain T cells in children with intractable seizures. Using immunoSEQ multiplex PCR, the repertoire was profiled, and TCRdb retains in-frame clones only, with some absent. Among 100,000 to 120,000 clones listed, approximately 94% were seen once. The starting material was peripheral blood, obtained at surgery. The receptors originated from a boy under two years old with hemimegalencephaly and intractable seizures.

The J gene is TRBJ2-1, the V gene TRBV28; D unresolved. V was pared by 3 bases and J by 4 bases, with 7 bases between. This CDR3 has 13 amino acids. Per germline, CDR1 MDHEN and CDR2 SYDVKM. CDR3 region: CASSFLGYNEQFF. The CDR3 bases are TGTGCCAGCAGTTTCCTCGGGTACAATGAGCAGTTCTTC.

The chain combines TRBV5-5 with TRBJ1-6, with 8 bases lining up with TRBD1. The germline gives CDR1 SGHKS, CDR2 YYEKEE (reference sequence). J was trimmed by 5 bases and V by 4 bases; bases with no gene match: 14. CDR3 length: 18 residues. This chain's CDR3 is CASSPRAAGGLDNSPLHF. The CDR3 region has the DNA TGTGCCAGCAGCCCCCGGGCGGCAGGGGGCTTGGATAATTCACCCCTCCACTTT.

The V gene is TRBV9, the J gene TRBJ1-1, with a possible D match to TRBD1 (5 bases). V was cut by 7 bases and J by 7 bases, with 11 bases left in between. The length of the CDR3 is 11 residues. Germline assignment: CDR1 SGDLS and CDR2 YYNGEE. The CDR3, as DNA: TGTGCCAGCTCCCTCGGGGGTGAAGCTTTCTTT. Protein sequence: CASSLGGEAFF.

The chain combines TRBV2 with TRBJ2-7, with TRBD1 as a possible D gene (5 bases). The germline gives CDR1 SNHLY, CDR2 FYNNEI. The CDR3 is made up of 12 amino acids. V dropped 4 bases and J dropped 3 bases, with 7 bases sitting between them. The chain's CDR3 is CASSGQGYEQYF. The CDR3 DNA reads as TGTGCCAGCAGTGGCCAGGGCTACGAGCAGTACTTC.

This chain connects TRBV29-1 to TRBJ2-1; 10 nucleotides line up with TRBD1. This CDR3 has 14 amino acids. V trimming: 3 bases; J trimming: 4 bases; junction bases outside the gene matches: 3. Germline lookup yields CDR1 SQVTM and CDR2 ANQGSEA. CDR3 loop: CSVDLGQGYNEQFF. The CDR3, as DNA: TGCAGCGTTGATTTGGGACAGGGGTACAATGAGCAGTTCTTC.

The chain couples TRBV5-6 to TRBJ2-5; D is unresolved. Germline V gives CDR1 SGHDT, CDR2 YYEEEE. The CDR3 totals 14 residues. Deletions cut 0 bases from V and 4 bases from J, with 10 bases between. Here the CDR3 DNA reads TGTGCCAGCAGCTTGGTGGCCAGAAGAGAGACCCAGTACTTC. Amino acid sequence: CASSLVARRETQYF. The full variable domain, rest sourced from reference TRBV5-6 and TRBJ2-5, is DAGVTQSPTHLIKTRGQQVTLRCSPKSGHDTVSWYQQALGQGPQFIFQYYEEEERQRGNFPDRFSGHQFPNYSSELNVNALLLGDSALYLCASSLVARRETQYFGPGTRLLVL.

The chain links TRBV11-3 to TRBJ1-4, with 8 bases identical to TRBD1. This CDR3 is 15 amino acids long. J lost 7 bases, V lost 4 bases, and 8 bases had no gene match. Germline V gene data show CDR1 as SGHNT and CDR2 as YENEEA. In DNA form, the CDR3 reads TGTGCCAGCAGCTGGGGGGACAGGCGAGCTGAAAAACTGTTTTTT. Protein sequence: CASSWGDRRAEKLFF. The full variable domain, in which reference TRBV11-3 and TRBJ1-4 provide the parts outside the CDR3, is EAGVVQSPRYKIIEKKQPVAFWCNPISGHNTLYWYLQNLGQGPELLIRYENEEAVDDSQLPKDRFSAERLKGVDSTLKIQPAELGDSAVYLCASSWGDRRAEKLFFGSGTQLSVL.

The gene calls are TRBV19 and TRBJ1-1; 8 nucleotides line up with TRBD1. The germline gives CDR1 LNHDA, CDR2 SQIVND (reference sequence). This CDR3 has 13 amino acids. V shed 8 bases, J shed 1 base, and the junction held 3 bases outside the gene matches. The CDR3 DNA follows: TGTGCCAGTCGGACAGGGTGGAACACTGAAGCTTTCTTT. Translation gives CASRTGWNTEAFF. The whole variable domain, remainder taken from reference TRBV19 and TRBJ1-1, is DGGITQSPKYLFRKEGQNVTLSCEQNLNHDAMYWYRQDPGQGLRLIYYSQIVNDFQKGDIAEGYSVSREKKESFPLTVTSAQKNPTAFYLCASRTGWNTEAFFGQGTRLTVV.

This chain uses TRBV9 with TRBJ2-7, with 11 bases fitting TRBD2. V dropped 0 bases and J dropped 3; count of bases not matched to a gene: 11. CDR3 length: 18 amino acids. The germline CDR1 and CDR2 sequences are SGDLS and YYNGEE. The CDR3 spells CASSVGTSGRTKNYEQYF. In DNA form, the CDR3 reads TGTGCCAGCAGCGTAGGGACTAGCGGGCGAACCAAGAACTACGAGCAGTACTTC.

The J gene is TRBJ2-1, the V gene TRBV11-2; 8 nucleotides match TRBD1. CDR1 and CDR2 from the germline V gene are SGHAT and FQNNGV. This CDR3 is 14 amino acids long. The V gene end was trimmed by 4 bases and the J gene end by 10 bases; junction bases not matched to a gene: 9. CDR3 sequence: CASSSGDRYQEQFF. Here the CDR3 DNA reads TGTGCCAGCAGCTCAGGGGACAGGTACCAGGAGCAGTTCTTC.

The rearrangement uses TRBV6-5 and TRBJ2-7; D not certain. The V gene lost 1 base and the J gene lost 3 bases, with 13 bases spanning the gap. The CDR3 consists of 15 residues. Germline-derived CDR1 and CDR2 are MNHEY and SVGAGI. The CDR3 DNA follows: TGTGCCAGCAGTTACTACCCAAGGACCAGCTACGAGCAGTACTTC. Protein product: CASSYYPRTSYEQYF.

The chain is built from TRBV24-1 and TRBJ2-1, with 7 bases aligning to TRBD2. The CDR3 is made up of 16 amino acids. Germline V gene lookup returns CDR1 KGHDR and CDR2 SFDVKD. After removal of 3 bases from V and 0 bases from J, the junction contained 4 bases not matched to a gene. CDR3 in amino acids: CATSDNRDYSYNEQFF. DNA for the CDR3: TGTGCCACCAGTGATAACCGGGACTACTCCTACAATGAGCAGTTCTTC.

This chain links TRBV7-9 with TRBJ2-2; D tentatively reads TRBD1 or TRBD2 (5 bases each). This CDR3 has 19 amino acids. V shed 1 base and J shed 1 base, with 19 bases lying between them. Germline V lookup: CDR1 SEHNR, CDR2 FQNEAQ (reference sequence). The CDR3 is CASSLVRSRDPRNTGELFF. CDR3 bases: TGTGCCAGCAGCTTAGTCCGCTCCCGGGACCCCCGGAACACCGGGGAGCTGTTTTTT. The complete variable domain, with remaining parts taken from reference TRBV7-9 and TRBJ2-2, reads DTGVSQNPRHKITKRGQNVTFRCDPISEHNRLYWYRQTLGQGPEFLTYFQNEAQLEKSRLLSDRFSAERPKGSFSTLEIQRTEQGDSAMYLCASSLVRSRDPRNTGELFFGEGSRLTVL.

The V and J genes are TRBV25-1 and TRBJ2-7; D possibly corresponds to TRBD2 (6 bases). The CDR3 extends over 12 amino acids. Germline CDR1 MGHDK, CDR2 SYGVNS. V lost 7 bases and J lost 3, with 10 bases in between. The CDR3 reads CASKRGLYEQYF. CDR3 sequence (DNA): TGTGCCAGCAAAAGGGGACTCTACGAGCAGTACTTC.

This rearrangement joins TRBV29-1 to TRBJ2-1; a possible D gene is TRBD1 (6 bases). V lost 1 base, J lost 3 bases, and 10 bases lay in between. This CDR3 is 14 amino acids long. Germline CDR1 SQVTM, CDR2 ANQGSEA. CDR3 amino acids: CSVEARGRYNEQFF. In DNA, the CDR3 is TGCAGCGTTGAAGCCAGGGGACGCTACAATGAGCAGTTCTTC.

The chain links TRBV6-5 to TRBJ1-1; unclear D gene. V lost 0 bases and J lost 6, with 11 bases in between. Germline V gene data show CDR1 as MNHEY and CDR2 as SVGAGI. CDR3 length: 14 amino acids. Here the CDR3 reads CASSYSTRRSEAFF. The CDR3 DNA follows: TGTGCCAGCAGTTACTCGACTCGTCGGTCTGAAGCTTTCTTT.

The V call is TRBV11-2, the J call TRBJ2-7; D may be TRBD1 or TRBD2 (5 bases each). V lost 5 bases to trimming and J lost 3 bases, with 14 bases between them. This CDR3 has 14 amino acids. Per the germline V gene, CDR1 is SGHAT and CDR2 is FQNNGV. In DNA form, the CDR3 reads TGTGCCAGCAGCCTAGGGACGGTCCACTACGAGCAGTACTTC. Protein: CASSLGTVHYEQYF.

This chain uses TRBV6-2 or TRBV6-3 with TRBJ2-1; 7 bases align to TRBD2. This CDR3 is 15 amino acids long. Germline CDR1 is MNHEY and CDR2 is SVGEGT. V trimming: 4 bases; J trimming: 7 bases; junction bases outside the gene matches: 10. In DNA form, the CDR3 reads TGTGCCAGCAGTTTCCAACAACTAGCGCCTAATGAGCAGTTCTTC. It codes for CASSFQQLAPNEQFF.

This clone has only a few counts. The CDR3 here is CASSTRIPAGLNTEAFF. CDR3 sequence (DNA): TGCGCCAGCAGCACCAGGATACCGGCAGGGCTAAACACTGAAGCTTTCTTT. This chain uses TRBV4-1 with TRBJ1-1; TRBD1 might be the D (5 bases). V lost 5 bases and J lost 2, with 21 bases in between. CDR1 and CDR2 from the germline V gene are MGHRA and YSYEKL. The CDR3 contains 17 residues.

The chain uses TRBV4-1 and TRBJ2-1; 11 bases fit TRBD1. Germline CDR1 is MGHRA and CDR2 is YSYEKL. The ends lost 3 bases at V and 3 bases at J; junction bases unmatched: 1. The CDR3 sequence is 15 residues long. Written as DNA, the CDR3 is TGCGCCAGCAGCCAGGGACAGGGGGGCTACAATGAGCAGTTCTTC. Amino acids: CASSQGQGGYNEQFF.

The DNA for the CDR3 is TGTGCCAGCAGCTTGGGACTAGCGACGGAGACCCAGTACTTC. Protein: CASSLGLATETQYF. The rearrangement joins TRBV11-3 to TRBJ2-5; 10 nucleotides agree with TRBD2. V was pared by 3 bases and J by 5 bases, with 3 bases of the junction left unmatched. The CDR3 runs 14 residues. Per germline, CDR1 SGHNT and CDR2 YENEEA. The entire variable domain, with the rest obtained from reference TRBV11-3 and TRBJ2-5, is as follows: EAGVVQSPRYKIIEKKQPVAFWCNPISGHNTLYWYLQNLGQGPELLIRYENEEAVDDSQLPKDRFSAERLKGVDSTLKIQPAELGDSAVYLCASSLGLATETQYFGPGTRLLVL.

This clone was found a few times. This chain uses TRBV27 with TRBJ1-3; no reliable D call. Trimming removed 6 bases from V and 0 bases from J, with 12 bases in between. The length of the CDR3 is 15 residues. Germline V gene data show CDR1 as MNHEY and CDR2 as SMNVEV (reference sequence). For the CDR3, the DNA is TGTGCCAGCAGACGAGGGTTCGGCTCTGGAAACACCATATATTTT. Translated: CASRRGFGSGNTIYF.